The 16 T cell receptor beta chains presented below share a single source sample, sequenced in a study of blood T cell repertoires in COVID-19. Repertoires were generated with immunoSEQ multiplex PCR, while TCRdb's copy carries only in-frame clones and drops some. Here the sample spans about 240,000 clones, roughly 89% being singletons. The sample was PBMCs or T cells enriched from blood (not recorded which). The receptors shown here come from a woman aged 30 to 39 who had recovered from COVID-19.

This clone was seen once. In nucleotides, the CDR3 is TGCGCCAGCAGCCCTCGGACAGGGGGTTCAAGTGAAGCTTTCTTT. This encodes CASSPRTGGSSEAFF. The V gene is TRBV5-1, the J gene TRBJ1-1; 10 bases align to TRBD1. With V trimmed by 4 bases and J by 7 bases, 10 bases remained unmatched. The germline V gene has CDR1 SGHRS and CDR2 YFSETQ. The CDR3 is made up of 15 amino acids.

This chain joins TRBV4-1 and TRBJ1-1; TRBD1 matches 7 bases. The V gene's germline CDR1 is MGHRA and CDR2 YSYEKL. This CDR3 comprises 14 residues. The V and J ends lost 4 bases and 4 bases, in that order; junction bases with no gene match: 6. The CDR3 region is CASSPPSGGTEAFF. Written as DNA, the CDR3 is TGCGCCAGCAGCCCCCCATCAGGGGGCACTGAAGCTTTCTTT.

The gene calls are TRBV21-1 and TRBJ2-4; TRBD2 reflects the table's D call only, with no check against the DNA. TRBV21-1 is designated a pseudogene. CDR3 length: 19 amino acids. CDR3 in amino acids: CASSKDGLPSTSAKNIQYF. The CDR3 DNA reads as TGTGCCAGCAGCAAAGATGGACTACCTAGTACCTCAGCCAAAAACATTCAGTACTTC.

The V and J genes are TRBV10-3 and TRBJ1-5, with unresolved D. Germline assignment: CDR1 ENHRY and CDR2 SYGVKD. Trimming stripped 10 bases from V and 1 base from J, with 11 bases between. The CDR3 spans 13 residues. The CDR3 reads CATQAESNQPQHF. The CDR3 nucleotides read TGTGCCACCCAAGCGGAAAGCAATCAGCCCCAGCATTTT.

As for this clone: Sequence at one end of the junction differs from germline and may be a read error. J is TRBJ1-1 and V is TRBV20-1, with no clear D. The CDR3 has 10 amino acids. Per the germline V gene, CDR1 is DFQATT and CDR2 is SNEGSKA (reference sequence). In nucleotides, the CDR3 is TGCAGTGCTAGAGTCCCCCCTTTGAGCTTT. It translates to CSARVPPLSF.

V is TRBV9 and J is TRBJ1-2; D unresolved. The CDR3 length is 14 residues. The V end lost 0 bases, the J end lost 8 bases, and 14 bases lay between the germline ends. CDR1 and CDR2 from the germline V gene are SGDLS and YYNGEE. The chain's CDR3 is CASSVANVPGGYTF. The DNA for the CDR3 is TGTGCCAGCAGCGTAGCGAACGTCCCGGGAGGCTACACCTTC.

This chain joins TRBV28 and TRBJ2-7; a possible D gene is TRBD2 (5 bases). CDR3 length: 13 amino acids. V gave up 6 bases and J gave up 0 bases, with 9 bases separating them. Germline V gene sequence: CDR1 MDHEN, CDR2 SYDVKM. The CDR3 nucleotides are TGTGCCAGCAGGCGGGCCAGCTCCTACGAGCAGTACTTC. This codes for CASRRASSYEQYF.

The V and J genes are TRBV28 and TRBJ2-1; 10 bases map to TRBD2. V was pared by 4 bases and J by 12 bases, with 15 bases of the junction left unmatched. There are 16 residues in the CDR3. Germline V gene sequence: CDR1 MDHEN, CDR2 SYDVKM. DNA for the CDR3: TGTGCCAGCAGTTCGACCGGGACTAGCGACCTTGGGGGGCAGTTCTTC. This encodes CASSSTGTSDLGGQFF.

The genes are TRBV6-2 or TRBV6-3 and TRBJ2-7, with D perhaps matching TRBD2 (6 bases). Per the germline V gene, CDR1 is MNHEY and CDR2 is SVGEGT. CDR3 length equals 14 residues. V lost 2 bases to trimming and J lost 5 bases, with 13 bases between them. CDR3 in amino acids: CASSYDSGRNEQYF. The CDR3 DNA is TGTGCCAGCAGTTACGATTCAGGGAGGAACGAGCAGTACTTC.

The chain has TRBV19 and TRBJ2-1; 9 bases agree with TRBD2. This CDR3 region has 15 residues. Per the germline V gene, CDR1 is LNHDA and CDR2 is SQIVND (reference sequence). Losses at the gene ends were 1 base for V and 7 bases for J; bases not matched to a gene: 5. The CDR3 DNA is TGTGCCAGTAGTATAGTTGGACTAGCGCAGAATGAGCAGTTCTTC. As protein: CASSIVGLAQNEQFF.

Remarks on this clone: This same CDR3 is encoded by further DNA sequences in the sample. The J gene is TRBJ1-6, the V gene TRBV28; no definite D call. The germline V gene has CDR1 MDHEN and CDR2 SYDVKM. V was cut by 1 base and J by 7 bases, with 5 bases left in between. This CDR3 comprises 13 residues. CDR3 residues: CASSLFRNSPLHF. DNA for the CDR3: TGTGCCAGCAGTTTATTTAGAAATTCACCCCTCCACTTT.

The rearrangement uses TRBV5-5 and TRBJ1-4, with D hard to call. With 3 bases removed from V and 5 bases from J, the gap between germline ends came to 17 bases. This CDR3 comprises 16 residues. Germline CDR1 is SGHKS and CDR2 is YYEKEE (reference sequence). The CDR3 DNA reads TGTGCCAGCAGCTATCCTTCGACGGGTGCCAATGAAAAACTGTTTTTT. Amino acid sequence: CASSYPSTGANEKLFF. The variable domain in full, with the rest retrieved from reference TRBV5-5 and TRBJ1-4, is DAGVTQSPTHLIKTRGQQVTLRCSPISGHKSVSWYQQVLGQGPQFIFQYYEKEERGRGNFPDRFSARQFPNYSSELNVNALLLGDSALYLCASSYPSTGANEKLFFGSGTQLSVL.

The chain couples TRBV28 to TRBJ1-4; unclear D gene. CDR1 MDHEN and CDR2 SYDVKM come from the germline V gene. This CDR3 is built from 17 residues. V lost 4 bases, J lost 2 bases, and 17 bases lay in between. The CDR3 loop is CASSSPEGIGTNEKLFF. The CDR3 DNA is TGTGCCAGCAGTTCACCGGAGGGTATAGGGACTAATGAAAAACTGTTTTTT.

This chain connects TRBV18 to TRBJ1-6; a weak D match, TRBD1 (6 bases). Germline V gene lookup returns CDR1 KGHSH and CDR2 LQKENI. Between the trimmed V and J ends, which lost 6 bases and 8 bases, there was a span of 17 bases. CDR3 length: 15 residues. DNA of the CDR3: TGTGCCAGCTCTCGTCACAGGGCGAGGGATTCACCCCTCCACTTT. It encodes CASSRHRARDSPLHF.

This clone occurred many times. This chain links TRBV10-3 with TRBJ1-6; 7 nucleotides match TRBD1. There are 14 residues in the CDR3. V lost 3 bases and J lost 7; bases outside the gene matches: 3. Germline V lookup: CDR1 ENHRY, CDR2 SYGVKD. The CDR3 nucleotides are TGTGCCATCAGTGACAGACAGGGCAATTCACCCCTCCACTTT. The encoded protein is CAISDRQGNSPLHF.

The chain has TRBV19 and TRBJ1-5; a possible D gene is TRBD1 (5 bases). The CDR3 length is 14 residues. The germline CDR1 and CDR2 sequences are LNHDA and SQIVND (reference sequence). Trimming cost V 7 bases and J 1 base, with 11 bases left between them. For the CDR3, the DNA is TGTGCCAGTACCCCGGGGGTAAGCAATCAGCCCCAGCATTTT. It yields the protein CASTPGVSNQPQHF. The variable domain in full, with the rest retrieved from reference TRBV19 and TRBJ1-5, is DGGITQSPKYLFRKEGQNVTLSCEQNLNHDAMYWYRQDPGQGLRLIYYSQIVNDFQKGDIAEGYSVSREKKESFPLTVTSAQKNPTAFYLCASTPGVSNQPQHFGDGTRLSIL.